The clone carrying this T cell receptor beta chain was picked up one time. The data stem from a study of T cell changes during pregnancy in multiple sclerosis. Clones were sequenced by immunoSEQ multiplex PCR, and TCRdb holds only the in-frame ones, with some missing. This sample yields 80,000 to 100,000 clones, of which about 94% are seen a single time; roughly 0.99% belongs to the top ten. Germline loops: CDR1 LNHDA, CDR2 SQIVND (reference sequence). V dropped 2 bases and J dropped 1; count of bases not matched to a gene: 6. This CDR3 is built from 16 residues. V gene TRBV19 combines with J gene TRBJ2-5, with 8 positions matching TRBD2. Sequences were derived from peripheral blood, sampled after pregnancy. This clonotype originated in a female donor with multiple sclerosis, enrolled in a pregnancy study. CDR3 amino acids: CASSIMAGGLQETQYF. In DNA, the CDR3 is TGTGCCAGTAGTATAATGGCGGGAGGTCTCCAAGAGACCCAGTACTTC.